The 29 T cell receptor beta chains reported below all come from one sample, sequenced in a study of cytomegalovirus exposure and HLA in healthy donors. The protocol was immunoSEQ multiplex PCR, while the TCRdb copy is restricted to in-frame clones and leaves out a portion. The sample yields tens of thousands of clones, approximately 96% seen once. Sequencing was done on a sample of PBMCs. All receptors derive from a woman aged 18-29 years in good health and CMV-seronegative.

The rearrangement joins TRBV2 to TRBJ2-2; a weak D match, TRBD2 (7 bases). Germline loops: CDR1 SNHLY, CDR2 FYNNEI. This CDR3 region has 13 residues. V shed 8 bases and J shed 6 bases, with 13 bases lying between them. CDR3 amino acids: CASVRGGAGELFF. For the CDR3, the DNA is TGTGCCAGCGTCAGGGGAGGGGCCGGGGAGCTGTTTTTT.

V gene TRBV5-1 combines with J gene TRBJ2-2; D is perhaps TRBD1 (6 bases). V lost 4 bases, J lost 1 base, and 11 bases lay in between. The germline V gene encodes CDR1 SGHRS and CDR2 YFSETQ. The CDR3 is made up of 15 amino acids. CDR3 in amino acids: CASSPKTGNTGELFF. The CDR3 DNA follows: TGCGCCAGCAGCCCCAAGACAGGGAACACCGGGGAGCTGTTTTTT.

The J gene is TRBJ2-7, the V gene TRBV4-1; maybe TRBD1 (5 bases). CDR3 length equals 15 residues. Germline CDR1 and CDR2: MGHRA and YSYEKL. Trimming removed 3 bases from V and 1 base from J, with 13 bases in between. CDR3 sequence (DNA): TGCGCCAGCAGCCACGGACATGCCGCTTCCTACGAGCAGTACTTC. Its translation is CASSHGHAASYEQYF.

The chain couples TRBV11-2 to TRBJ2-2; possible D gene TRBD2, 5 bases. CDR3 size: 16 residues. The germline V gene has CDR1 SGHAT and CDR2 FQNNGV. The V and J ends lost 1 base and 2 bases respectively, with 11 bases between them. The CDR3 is CASSLASSPNTGELFF. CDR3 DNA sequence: TGTGCCAGCAGCTTAGCGTCTAGCCCAAACACCGGGGAGCTGTTTTTT.

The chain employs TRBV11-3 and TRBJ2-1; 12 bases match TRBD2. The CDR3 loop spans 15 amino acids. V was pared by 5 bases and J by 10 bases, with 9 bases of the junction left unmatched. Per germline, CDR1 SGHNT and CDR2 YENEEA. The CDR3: CASSSGTSGLGEQFF. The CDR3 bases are TGTGCCAGCAGCAGCGGGACTAGCGGGCTGGGCGAGCAGTTCTTC. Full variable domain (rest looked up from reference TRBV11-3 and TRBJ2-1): EAGVVQSPRYKIIEKKQPVAFWCNPISGHNTLYWYLQNLGQGPELLIRYENEEAVDDSQLPKDRFSAERLKGVDSTLKIQPAELGDSAVYLCASSSGTSGLGEQFFGPGTRLTVL.

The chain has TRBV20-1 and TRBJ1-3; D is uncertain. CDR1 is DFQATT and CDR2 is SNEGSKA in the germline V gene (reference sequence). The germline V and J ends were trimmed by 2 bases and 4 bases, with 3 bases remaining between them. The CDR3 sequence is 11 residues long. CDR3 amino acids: CSARSGNTIYF. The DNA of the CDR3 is TGCAGTGCTAGATCAGGAAACACCATATATTTT.

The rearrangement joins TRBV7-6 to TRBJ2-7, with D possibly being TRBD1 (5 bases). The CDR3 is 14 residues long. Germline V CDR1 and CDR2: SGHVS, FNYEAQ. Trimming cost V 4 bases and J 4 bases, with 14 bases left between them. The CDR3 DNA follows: TGTGCCAGCAGCTCGTCTATAAGGGGATACGAGCAGTACTTC. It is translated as CASSSSIRGYEQYF. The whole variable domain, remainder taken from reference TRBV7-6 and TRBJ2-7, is GAGVSQSPRYKVTKRGQDVALRCDPISGHVSLYWYRQALGQGPEFLTYFNYEAQQDKSGLPNDRFSAERPEGSISTLTIQRTEQRDSAMYRCASSSSIRGYEQYFGPGTRLTVT.

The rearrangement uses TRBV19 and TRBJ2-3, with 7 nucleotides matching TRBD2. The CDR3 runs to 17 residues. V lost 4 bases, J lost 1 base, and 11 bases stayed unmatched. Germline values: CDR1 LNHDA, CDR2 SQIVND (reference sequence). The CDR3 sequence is CASSTGGGSVGTDTQYF. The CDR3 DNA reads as TGTGCCAGTAGTACCGGCGGGGGTTCGGTGGGCACAGATACGCAGTATTTT.

The CDR3 spells CASSYAGGGGYTF. The CDR3 nucleotides are TGTGCCAGCAGTTACGCAGGGGGCGGTGGCTACACCTTC. The gene calls are TRBV6-5 and TRBJ1-2, with 8 bases matching TRBD1. Losses at the gene ends were 2 bases for V and 7 bases for J; bases not matched to a gene: 3. Germline V lookup: CDR1 MNHEY, CDR2 SVGAGI. The CDR3 covers 13 residues.

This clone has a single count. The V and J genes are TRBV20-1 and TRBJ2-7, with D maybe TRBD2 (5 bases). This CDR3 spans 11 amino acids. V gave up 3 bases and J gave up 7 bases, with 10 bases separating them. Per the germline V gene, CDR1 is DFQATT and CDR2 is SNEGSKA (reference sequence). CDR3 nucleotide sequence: TGCAGTGCTAGTCGCTGGGAGGAGCAGTACTTC. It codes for CSASRWEEQYF.

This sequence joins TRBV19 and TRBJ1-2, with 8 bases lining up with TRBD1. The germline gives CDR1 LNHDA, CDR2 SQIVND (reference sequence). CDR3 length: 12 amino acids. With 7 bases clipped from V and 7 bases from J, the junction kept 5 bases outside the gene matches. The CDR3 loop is CASNTGTGGYTF. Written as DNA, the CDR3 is TGTGCCAGTAACACCGGGACAGGTGGCTACACCTTC.

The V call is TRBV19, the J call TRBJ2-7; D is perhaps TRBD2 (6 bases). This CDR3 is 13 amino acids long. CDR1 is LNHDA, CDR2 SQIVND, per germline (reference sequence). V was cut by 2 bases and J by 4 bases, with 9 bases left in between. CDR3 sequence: CASSIRAGYEQYF. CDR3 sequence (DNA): TGTGCCAGTAGTATAAGGGCGGGGTACGAGCAGTACTTC.

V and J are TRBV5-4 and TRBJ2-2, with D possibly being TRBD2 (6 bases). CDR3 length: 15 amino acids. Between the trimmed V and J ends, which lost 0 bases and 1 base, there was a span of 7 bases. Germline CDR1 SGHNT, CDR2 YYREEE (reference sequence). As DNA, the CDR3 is TGTGCCAGCAGCTTGGCCGGGGGGAACACCGGGGAGCTGTTTTTT. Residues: CASSLAGGNTGELFF.

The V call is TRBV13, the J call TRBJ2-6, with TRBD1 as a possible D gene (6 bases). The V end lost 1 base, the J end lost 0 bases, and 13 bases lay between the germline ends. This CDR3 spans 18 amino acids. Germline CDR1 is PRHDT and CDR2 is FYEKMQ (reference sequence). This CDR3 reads CASSLAAGATSGANVLTF. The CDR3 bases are TGTGCCAGCAGCTTAGCGGCAGGGGCAACCTCTGGGGCCAACGTCCTGACTTTC.

CDR3 amino acids: CASQQGAGGQPQHF. The CDR3 region has the DNA TGTGCCAGCCAACAGGGGGCGGGGGGTCAGCCCCAGCATTTT. The chain carries TRBV18 and TRBJ1-5; 9 bases agree with TRBD1. Germline V gene sequence: CDR1 KGHSH, CDR2 LQKENI. There are 14 residues in the CDR3. Germline trimming cut 8 bases from V and 6 bases from J; bases unmatched to any gene: 8.

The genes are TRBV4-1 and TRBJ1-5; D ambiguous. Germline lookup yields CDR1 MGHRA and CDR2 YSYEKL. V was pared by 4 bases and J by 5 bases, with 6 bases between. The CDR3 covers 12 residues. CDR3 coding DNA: TGCGCCAGCAGCCGCGGAGATCAGCCCCAGCATTTT. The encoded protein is CASSRGDQPQHF.

CDR3 in amino acids: CASSQEGVTEAFF. DNA for the CDR3: TGCGCCAGCAGCCAAGAAGGAGTGACTGAAGCTTTCTTT. V usage is TRBV4-1 and J usage is TRBJ1-1; no clear D gene. CDR1 MGHRA and CDR2 YSYEKL come from the germline V gene. The V gene lost 0 bases and the J gene lost 5 bases, with 7 bases spanning the gap. This CDR3 has 13 amino acids.

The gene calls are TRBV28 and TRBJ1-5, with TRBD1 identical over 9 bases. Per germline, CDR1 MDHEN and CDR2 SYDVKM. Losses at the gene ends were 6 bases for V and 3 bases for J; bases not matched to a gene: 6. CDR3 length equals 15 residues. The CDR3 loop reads CASSEGQGPNQPQHF. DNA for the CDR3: TGTGCCAGCAGCGAGGGACAGGGACCCAATCAGCCCCAGCATTTT.

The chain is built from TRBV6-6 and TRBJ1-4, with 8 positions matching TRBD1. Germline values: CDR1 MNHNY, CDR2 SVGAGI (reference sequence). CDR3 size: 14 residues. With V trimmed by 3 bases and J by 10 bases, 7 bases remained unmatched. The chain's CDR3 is CASSYGQGDGKLFF. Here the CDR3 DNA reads TGTGCCAGCAGTTATGGACAGGGCGATGGAAAACTGTTTTTT.

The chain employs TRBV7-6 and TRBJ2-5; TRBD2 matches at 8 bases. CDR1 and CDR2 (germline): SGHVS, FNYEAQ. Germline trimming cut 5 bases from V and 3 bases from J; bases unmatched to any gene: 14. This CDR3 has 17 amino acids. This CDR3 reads CASSPRGGAPNKETQYF. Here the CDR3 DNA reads TGTGCCAGCAGCCCCCGGGGGGGGGCACCTAATAAAGAGACCCAGTACTTC.

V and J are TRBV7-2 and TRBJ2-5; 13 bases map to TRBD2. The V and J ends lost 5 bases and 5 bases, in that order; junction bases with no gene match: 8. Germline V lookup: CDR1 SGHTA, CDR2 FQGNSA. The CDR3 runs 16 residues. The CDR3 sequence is CASSRWTSGRGETQYF. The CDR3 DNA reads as TGTGCCAGCAGCCGCTGGACTAGCGGGAGAGGGGAGACCCAGTACTTC.

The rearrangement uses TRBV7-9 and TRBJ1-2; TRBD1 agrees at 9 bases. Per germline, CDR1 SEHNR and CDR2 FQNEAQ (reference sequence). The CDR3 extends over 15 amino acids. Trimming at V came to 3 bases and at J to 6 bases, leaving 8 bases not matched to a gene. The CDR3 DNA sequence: TGTGCCAGCAGCTTCGGACAGGGGTCCGGAGATGGCTACACCTTC. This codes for CASSFGQGSGDGYTF.

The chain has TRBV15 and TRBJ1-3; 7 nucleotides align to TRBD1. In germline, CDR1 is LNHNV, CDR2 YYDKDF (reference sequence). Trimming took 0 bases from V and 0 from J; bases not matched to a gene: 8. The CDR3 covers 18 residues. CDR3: CATSREGNNRGSGNTIYF. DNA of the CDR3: TGTGCCACCAGCAGAGAAGGGAACAACAGGGGCTCTGGAAACACCATATATTTT.

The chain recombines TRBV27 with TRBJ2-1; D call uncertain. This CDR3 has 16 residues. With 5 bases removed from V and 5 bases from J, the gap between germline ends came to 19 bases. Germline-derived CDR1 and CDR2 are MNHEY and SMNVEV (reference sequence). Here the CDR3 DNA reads TGTGCCAGCAGTCTCATAACTCCAGGATGGGACAATGAGCAGTTCTTC. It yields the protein CASSLITPGWDNEQFF.

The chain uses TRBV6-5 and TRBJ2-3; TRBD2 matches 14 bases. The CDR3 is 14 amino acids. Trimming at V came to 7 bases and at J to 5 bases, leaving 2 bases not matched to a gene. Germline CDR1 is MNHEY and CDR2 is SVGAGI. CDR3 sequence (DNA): TGTGCCAGCACCGGGACTAGCGGGAGAGATACGCAGTATTTT. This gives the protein CASTGTSGRDTQYF.

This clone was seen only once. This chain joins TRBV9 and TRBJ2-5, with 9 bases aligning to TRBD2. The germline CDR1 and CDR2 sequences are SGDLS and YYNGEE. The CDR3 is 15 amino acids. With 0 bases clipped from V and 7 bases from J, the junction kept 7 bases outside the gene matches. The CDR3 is CASSVDFSGSGTQYF. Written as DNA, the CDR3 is TGTGCCAGCAGCGTAGATTTTAGCGGGAGCGGGACCCAGTACTTC.

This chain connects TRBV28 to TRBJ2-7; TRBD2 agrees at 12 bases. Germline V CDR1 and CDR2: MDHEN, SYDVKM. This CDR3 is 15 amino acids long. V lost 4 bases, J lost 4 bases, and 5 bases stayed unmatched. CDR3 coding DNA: TGTGCCAGCAGTTCGCGGACTAGCGGGATTTACGAGCAGTACTTC. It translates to CASSSRTSGIYEQYF.

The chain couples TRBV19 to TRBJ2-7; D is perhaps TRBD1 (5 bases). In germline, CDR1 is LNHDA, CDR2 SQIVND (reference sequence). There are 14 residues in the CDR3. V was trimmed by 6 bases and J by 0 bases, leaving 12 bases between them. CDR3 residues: CASSLGRGSYEQYF. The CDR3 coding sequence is TGTGCCAGTAGCTTGGGGCGCGGCTCCTACGAGCAGTACTTC.

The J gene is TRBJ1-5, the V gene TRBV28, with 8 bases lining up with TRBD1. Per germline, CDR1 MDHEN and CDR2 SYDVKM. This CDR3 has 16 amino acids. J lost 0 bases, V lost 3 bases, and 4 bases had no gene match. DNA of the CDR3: TGTGCCAGCAGTTTTTCCGGGACAGGTAGCAATCAGCCCCAGCATTTT. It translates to CASSFSGTGSNQPQHF.